A selection of T cell receptor beta chains follows, all from one sample in a study of blood T cell repertoires in COVID-19. Sequencing used immunoSEQ multiplex PCR; TCRdb keeps in-frame clones, though not all of them. The table lists over 200,000 clones, 85% to 90% of them singletons. The sequenced material came from peripheral blood. All receptors derive from a young man with COVID-19, enrolled during active disease. Each CDR3 is given with its conserved first and last residue. Each record gives: D gene, J gene, clone size, V gene, CDR3 DNA, CDR3 protein. D genes are given only for firm matches. Expanded clones are given a class, and other clones once, few, many or no size at all.

d_call: NA; j_call: TRBJ1-1; clone_size: NA; v_call: TRBV24-1; cdr3_nt: TGTGCCACCAGTGCCTATGAGGCCACTGAAGCTTTCTTT; cdr3_aa: CATSAYEATEAFF
d_call: NA; j_call: TRBJ1-4; clone_size: NA; v_call: TRBV7-9; cdr3_nt: TGTGCCAGCAGCTTTAGGGGTGAAAGGGGTGAAAAACTGTTTTTT; cdr3_aa: CASSFRGERGEKLFF
d_call: NA; j_call: TRBJ1-2; clone_size: NA; v_call: TRBV29-1; cdr3_nt: TGCAGCGTTGATATGCCTTCCTGGAGTGGCTACACCTTC; cdr3_aa: CSVDMPSWSGYTF
d_call: TRBD1; j_call: TRBJ1-2; clone_size: NA; v_call: TRBV7-3; cdr3_nt: TGTGCCAGCAGCATTCCCGCCGGGACAGGGGGCGGCTATGGCTACACCTTC; cdr3_aa: CASSIPAGTGGGYGYTF
d_call: NA; j_call: TRBJ2-6; clone_size: NA; v_call: TRBV10-3; cdr3_nt: TGTGCCATCAGTGAGTTTGGGGGCTACTCTGGGGCCAACGTCCTGACTTTC; cdr3_aa: CAISEFGGYSGANVLTF
d_call: NA; j_call: TRBJ1-5; clone_size: NA; v_call: TRBV6-6; cdr3_nt: TGTGCCAGCAGCGTTAGCAGGGGCTATAGCAATCAGCCCCAGCATTTT; cdr3_aa: CASSVSRGYSNQPQHF
d_call: NA; j_call: TRBJ1-3; clone_size: NA; v_call: TRBV25-1; cdr3_nt: TGTGCCAGCAGTAGAAACAGCAACTCTGGAAACACCATATATTTT; cdr3_aa: CASSRNSNSGNTIYF
d_call: NA; j_call: TRBJ2-1; clone_size: NA; v_call: TRBV6-5; cdr3_nt: TGTGCCAGCAGCGACAAGAACAGGGTAGAGCAGTTCTTC; cdr3_aa: CASSDKNRVEQFF
d_call: NA; j_call: TRBJ1-1; clone_size: NA; v_call: TRBV6-5; cdr3_nt: TGTGCCAGCAGACCACAGGGTAGGGTTGAAGCTTTCTTT; cdr3_aa: CASRPQGRVEAFF
d_call: NA; j_call: TRBJ1-2; clone_size: NA; v_call: TRBV6-5; cdr3_nt: TGTGCCAGCAGTTTCCCTCCAACAGGGAGGGACTATGGCTACACCTTC; cdr3_aa: CASSFPPTGRDYGYTF
d_call: NA; j_call: TRBJ1-6; clone_size: NA; v_call: TRBV6-5; cdr3_nt: TGTGCCAGCAGTTTCCAGGGCTCACCCCTCCACTTT; cdr3_aa: CASSFQGSPLHF
d_call: NA; j_call: TRBJ1-2; clone_size: few; v_call: TRBV7-8; cdr3_nt: TGTGCCAGCAGCTTAATCCGCTATGGCTACACCTTC; cdr3_aa: CASSLIRYGYTF
d_call: TRBD1; j_call: TRBJ1-6; clone_size: NA; v_call: TRBV9; cdr3_nt: TGTGCCAGCAGCGTAGGACAGGGGGGTAATTCACCCCTCCACTTT; cdr3_aa: CASSVGQGGNSPLHF
d_call: NA; j_call: TRBJ1-2; clone_size: NA; v_call: TRBV30; cdr3_nt: TGTGCCTGGAGAGAGGACTATGGCTACACCTTC; cdr3_aa: CAWREDYGYTF
d_call: TRBD1; j_call: TRBJ2-3; clone_size: NA; v_call: TRBV5-1; cdr3_nt: TGCGCCAGCAGACAGGAACAGGGACAGGGGATAGATACGCAGTATTTT; cdr3_aa: CASRQEQGQGIDTQYF
d_call: TRBD2; j_call: TRBJ2-3; clone_size: NA; v_call: TRBV27; cdr3_nt: TGTGCCAGCAGTTTAACTCTAGCGGGAGATACGCAGTATTTT; cdr3_aa: CASSLTLAGDTQYF
d_call: TRBD1; j_call: TRBJ2-3; clone_size: NA; v_call: TRBV24-1; cdr3_nt: TGTGCCATCGGGGACAGGGGCGCCGCAGATACGCAGTATTTT; cdr3_aa: CAIGDRGAADTQYF
d_call: NA; j_call: TRBJ2-1; clone_size: NA; v_call: TRBV7-9; cdr3_nt: TGTGCCAGCAGCTTATCATCGGGCAATGAGCAGTTCTTC; cdr3_aa: CASSLSSGNEQFF
d_call: NA; j_call: TRBJ1-2; clone_size: once; v_call: TRBV7-2; cdr3_nt: TGTGCCAGCAGCGGGGGGGCTGGCTACACCTTC; cdr3_aa: CASSGGAGYTF
d_call: TRBD1; j_call: TRBJ1-1; clone_size: NA; v_call: TRBV6-4; cdr3_nt: TGTGCCAGCAGTTACAGGGGCGGCACTGAAGCTTTCTTT; cdr3_aa: CASSYRGGTEAFF
d_call: NA; j_call: TRBJ2-2; clone_size: NA; v_call: TRBV6-6; cdr3_nt: TGTGCCAGCGAAGGACGGGGGAACACCGGGGAGCTGTTTTTT; cdr3_aa: CASEGRGNTGELFF
d_call: TRBD1; j_call: TRBJ1-3; clone_size: few; v_call: TRBV2; cdr3_nt: TGTGCCAGCAGTGAAGAGGGGGCTGGTGGAAACACCATATATTTT; cdr3_aa: CASSEEGAGGNTIYF
d_call: TRBD1; j_call: TRBJ2-6; clone_size: NA; v_call: TRBV19; cdr3_nt: TGTGCCAGTCTACAGAGACAGGGGGCAAGTGGGGCCAACGTCCTGACTTTC; cdr3_aa: CASLQRQGASGANVLTF
d_call: NA; j_call: TRBJ1-5; clone_size: NA; v_call: TRBV5-8; cdr3_nt: TGTGCCAGCAGCTTGGGGTGGACAACGAATCAGCCCCAGCATTTT; cdr3_aa: CASSLGWTTNQPQHF
d_call: NA; j_call: TRBJ1-2; clone_size: NA; v_call: TRBV7-2; cdr3_nt: TGTGCCAGCAGCTTAGGCGGGGTTTTCGGCTACACCTTC; cdr3_aa: CASSLGGVFGYTF
d_call: TRBD1; j_call: TRBJ2-2; clone_size: NA; v_call: TRBV23-1; cdr3_nt: TGCGCCAGCAATCAATGGGTACTGGACAGGGTCCCGAACACCGGGGAGCTGTTTTTT; cdr3_aa: CASNQWVLDRVPNTGELFF
d_call: NA; j_call: TRBJ1-2; clone_size: NA; v_call: TRBV4-3; cdr3_nt: TGCGCCAGCAGCCGGAAAGGGGTGGACTATGGCTACACCTTC; cdr3_aa: CASSRKGVDYGYTF
d_call: NA; j_call: TRBJ2-1; clone_size: NA; v_call: TRBV14; cdr3_nt: TGTGCCAGCAGCAAAATGGGACTGGGGGATCAGTTCTTC; cdr3_aa: CASSKMGLGDQFF
d_call: TRBD1; j_call: TRBJ1-1; clone_size: NA; v_call: TRBV27; cdr3_nt: TGTGCCAGCAGTTTCGATGGACAGGGTATCTCTTTCTTT; cdr3_aa: CASSFDGQGISFF
d_call: NA; j_call: TRBJ1-2; clone_size: NA; v_call: TRBV12-3/TRBV12-4; cdr3_nt: TGTGCCAGCACCTTTCAGATTTCCATTGGCTACACCTTC; cdr3_aa: CASTFQISIGYTF
d_call: NA; j_call: TRBJ2-7; clone_size: NA; v_call: TRBV29-1; cdr3_nt: TGCAGCGTTGAATCTGGGCACTTCCTTTCCTACGAGCAGTACTTC; cdr3_aa: CSVESGHFLSYEQYF
d_call: NA; j_call: TRBJ2-7; clone_size: NA; v_call: TRBV7-8; cdr3_nt: TGTGCCAGCAGCTTAAGCAGGGTGCCATACGAGCAGTACTTC; cdr3_aa: CASSLSRVPYEQYF
d_call: NA; j_call: TRBJ2-2; clone_size: NA; v_call: TRBV9; cdr3_nt: TGTGCCAGCAGCGTCACTAGCTACACCGGGGAGCTGTTTTTT; cdr3_aa: CASSVTSYTGELFF
d_call: TRBD2; j_call: TRBJ2-2; clone_size: NA; v_call: TRBV7-3; cdr3_nt: TGTGCCAGCAGCATGACTAGCGGGACTTCCGGGGAGCTGTTTTTT; cdr3_aa: CASSMTSGTSGELFF
d_call: TRBD2; j_call: TRBJ2-1; clone_size: NA; v_call: TRBV11-2; cdr3_nt: TGTGCCAGCAGCTTACTCCTCCGACTAGCGGAGGCCTACAATGAGCAGTTCTTC; cdr3_aa: CASSLLLRLAEAYNEQFF
d_call: NA; j_call: TRBJ1-4; clone_size: NA; v_call: TRBV5-1; cdr3_nt: TGCGCCAGCAGCTTGGACCAGGAAAAACTGTTTTTT; cdr3_aa: CASSLDQEKLFF
d_call: NA; j_call: TRBJ1-2; clone_size: NA; v_call: TRBV19; cdr3_nt: TGTGCCAGTCGTACGGGGGGGCCCAGACTTTATGGCTACACCTTC; cdr3_aa: CASRTGGPRLYGYTF
d_call: NA; j_call: TRBJ1-2; clone_size: NA; v_call: TRBV24-1; cdr3_nt: TGTGCCACCAGTGATTCAGGGGACTATGGCTACACCTTC; cdr3_aa: CATSDSGDYGYTF
d_call: TRBD1; j_call: TRBJ1-5; clone_size: NA; v_call: TRBV19; cdr3_nt: TGTGCCAGTAGTACCGGGACAGGGTACAATCAGCCCCAGCATTTT; cdr3_aa: CASSTGTGYNQPQHF
d_call: TRBD2; j_call: TRBJ2-1; clone_size: NA; v_call: TRBV6-2/TRBV6-3; cdr3_nt: TGTGCCAGCAGTTACGTCCTAGCGGGGGAAAGCTCCTACAATGAGCAGTTCTTC; cdr3_aa: CASSYVLAGESSYNEQFF
d_call: TRBD1; j_call: TRBJ1-5; clone_size: NA; v_call: TRBV28; cdr3_nt: TGTGCCAGCAGTTCCCACAGGGGCGATCAGCCCCAGCATTTT; cdr3_aa: CASSSHRGDQPQHF
d_call: NA; j_call: TRBJ2-1; clone_size: NA; v_call: TRBV5-5; cdr3_nt: TGTGCCAGCAGCATCGGGGTCCCCTACAATGAGCAGTTCTTC; cdr3_aa: CASSIGVPYNEQFF
d_call: NA; j_call: TRBJ2-3; clone_size: NA; v_call: TRBV11-2; cdr3_nt: TGTGCCAGCAGCTTATCCTCTAGCGGCACAGATACGCAGTATTTT; cdr3_aa: CASSLSSSGTDTQYF
d_call: TRBD1; j_call: TRBJ2-7; clone_size: NA; v_call: TRBV28; cdr3_nt: TGTGCCAGCAGTCGTCGGCCTACAGGGGCCTACGAGCAGTACTTC; cdr3_aa: CASSRRPTGAYEQYF
d_call: TRBD1; j_call: TRBJ2-3; clone_size: NA; v_call: TRBV19; cdr3_nt: TGTGCCAGTAGTACTTGGACAGGGGGTGCAGATACGCAGTATTTT; cdr3_aa: CASSTWTGGADTQYF
d_call: TRBD1; j_call: TRBJ1-4; clone_size: NA; v_call: TRBV4-3; cdr3_nt: TGCGCCAGCAGCAAGATCAGGCTCGGGGGACAGCCTAATGAAAAACTGTTTTTT; cdr3_aa: CASSKIRLGGQPNEKLFF
d_call: TRBD2; j_call: TRBJ2-7; clone_size: few; v_call: TRBV5-6; cdr3_nt: TGTGCCAGCAGCCCCGGGACTAGCGGGAGAGAGCAGTACTTC; cdr3_aa: CASSPGTSGREQYF
d_call: TRBD2; j_call: TRBJ2-4; clone_size: NA; v_call: TRBV19; cdr3_nt: TGTGCCAGTAGCTTATTTGGAGGGCTAGCGGGTCCTATAGCCAAAAACATTCAGTACTTC; cdr3_aa: CASSLFGGLAGPIAKNIQYF
d_call: TRBD1; j_call: TRBJ1-5; clone_size: NA; v_call: TRBV18; cdr3_nt: TGTGCCAGCTCACCAGGGACAGGGGGTAGCAATCAGCCCCAGCATTTT; cdr3_aa: CASSPGTGGSNQPQHF
d_call: TRBD1; j_call: TRBJ1-4; clone_size: NA; v_call: TRBV29-1; cdr3_nt: TGCAGCGTTGAAGATAGGACAGGTGCAACTAATGAAAAACTGTTTTTT; cdr3_aa: CSVEDRTGATNEKLFF
d_call: NA; j_call: TRBJ2-3; clone_size: NA; v_call: TRBV18; cdr3_nt: TGTGCCAGCTCACCATTGGTTAGCGACACAGATACGCAGTATTTT; cdr3_aa: CASSPLVSDTDTQYF
d_call: NA; j_call: TRBJ1-5; clone_size: NA; v_call: TRBV5-1; cdr3_nt: TGCGCCAGCAGCTTGGGGGAGGCCCAAAGCAATCAGCCCCAGCATTTT; cdr3_aa: CASSLGEAQSNQPQHF
d_call: NA; j_call: TRBJ2-7; clone_size: once; v_call: TRBV7-2; cdr3_nt: TGTGCCAGCAGCTTCCTAGCATTTAGCTCCTACGAGCAGTACTTC; cdr3_aa: CASSFLAFSSYEQYF